This T cell receptor beta chain was sequenced for a study of T cell responses to AZD1222 COVID-19 vaccine. Study context: Second-dose timings of about 4 or about 12 weeks were pooled. Whole-study results and caveats: Repertoire sampling was restricted to post-peak T cell response timepoints. Spike-spanning, vaccine-associated CD4 TCRs were dominant at 160-218 and 743-854. Reportedly, nearly half the spike-specific TCRs target unmutated variant regions.

The protocol was immunoSEQ multiplex PCR, while the TCRdb copy is restricted to in-frame clones and leaves out a portion. The sample holds approximately 120,000 clones, approximately 88% seen once. A word on this clone: The antigen is not known.

This TCR came from an adult in good health. This material consisted of peripheral blood, taken on day 0 of AZD1222 vaccination.

The DNA for the CDR3 is TGTGCCAGCAGTGTAACCGAGGACAATGAGCAGTTCTTC. Translation gives CASSVTEDNEQFF. This sequence joins TRBV2 and TRBJ2-1; D unresolved. CDR1 and CDR2 (germline): SNHLY, FYNNEI. V was trimmed by 4 bases and J by 5 bases, leaving 9 bases between them. This CDR3 contains 13 residues.